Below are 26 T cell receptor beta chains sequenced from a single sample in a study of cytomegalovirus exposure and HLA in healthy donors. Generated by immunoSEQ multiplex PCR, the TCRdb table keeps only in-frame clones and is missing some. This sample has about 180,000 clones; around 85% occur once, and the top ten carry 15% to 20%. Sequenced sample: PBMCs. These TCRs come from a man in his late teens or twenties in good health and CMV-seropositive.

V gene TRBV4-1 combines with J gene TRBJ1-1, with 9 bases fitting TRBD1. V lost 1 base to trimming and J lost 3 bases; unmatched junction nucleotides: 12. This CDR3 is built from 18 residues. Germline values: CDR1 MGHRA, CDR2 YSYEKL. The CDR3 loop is CASSQVENRGPRDTEAFF. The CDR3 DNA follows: TGCGCCAGCAGCCAAGTCGAGAACAGGGGGCCCCGGGACACTGAAGCTTTCTTT.

The CDR3 is CASSFRGLSADTQYF. The CDR3 DNA is TGTGCCAGCAGCTTTAGGGGGCTAAGCGCAGATACGCAGTATTTT. The chain has TRBV7-8 and TRBJ2-3; 7 nucleotides line up with TRBD1. The CDR3 runs to 15 residues. Germline V gives CDR1 SGHVS, CDR2 FQNEAQ. Germline trimming cut 3 bases from V and 4 bases from J; bases unmatched to any gene: 7.

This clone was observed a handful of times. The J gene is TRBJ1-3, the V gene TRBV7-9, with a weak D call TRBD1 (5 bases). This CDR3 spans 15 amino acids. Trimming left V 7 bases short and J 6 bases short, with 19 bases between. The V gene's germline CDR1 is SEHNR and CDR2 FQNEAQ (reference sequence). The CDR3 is CASKSVGRDVNTIYF. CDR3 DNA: TGTGCCAGCAAGTCTGTGGGCAGGGATGTAAACACCATATATTTT.

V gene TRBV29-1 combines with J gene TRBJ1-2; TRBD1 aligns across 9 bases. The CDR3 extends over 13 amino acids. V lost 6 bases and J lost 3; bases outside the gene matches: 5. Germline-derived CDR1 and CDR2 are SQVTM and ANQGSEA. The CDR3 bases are TGCAGCGTCGGACAGGGGCGTGACTATGGCTACACCTTC. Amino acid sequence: CSVGQGRDYGYTF.

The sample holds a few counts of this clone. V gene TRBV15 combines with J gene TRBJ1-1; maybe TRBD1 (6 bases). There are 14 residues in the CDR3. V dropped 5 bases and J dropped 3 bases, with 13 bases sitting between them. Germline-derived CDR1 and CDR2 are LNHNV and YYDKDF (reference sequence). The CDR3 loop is CATSQDSGDTEAFF. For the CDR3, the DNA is TGTGCCACCAGCCAAGATTCAGGGGACACTGAAGCTTTCTTT.

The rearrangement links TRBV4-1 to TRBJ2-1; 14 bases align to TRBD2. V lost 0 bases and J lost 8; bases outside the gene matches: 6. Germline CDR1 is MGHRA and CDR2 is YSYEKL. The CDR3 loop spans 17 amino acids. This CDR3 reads CASSQDGTSGSQDEQFF. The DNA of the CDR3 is TGCGCCAGCAGCCAAGATGGGACTAGCGGGAGTCAGGATGAGCAGTTCTTC.

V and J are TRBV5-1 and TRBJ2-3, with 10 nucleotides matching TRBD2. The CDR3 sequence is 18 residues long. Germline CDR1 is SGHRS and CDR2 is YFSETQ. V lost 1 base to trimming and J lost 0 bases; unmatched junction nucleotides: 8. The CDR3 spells CASSLSSGGFSSTDTQYF. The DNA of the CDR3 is TGCGCCAGCAGCTTGTCTAGCGGGGGCTTCTCTAGCACAGATACGCAGTATTTT. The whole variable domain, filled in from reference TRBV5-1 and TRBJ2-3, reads KAGVTQTPRYLIKTRGQQVTLSCSPISGHRSVSWYQQTPGQGLQFLFEYFSETQRNKGNFPGRFSGRQFSNSRSEMNVSTLELGDSALYLCASSLSSGGFSSTDTQYFGPGTRLTVL.

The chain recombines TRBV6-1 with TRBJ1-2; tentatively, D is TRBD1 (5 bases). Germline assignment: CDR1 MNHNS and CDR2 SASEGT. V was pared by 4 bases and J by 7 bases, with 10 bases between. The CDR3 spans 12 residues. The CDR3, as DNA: TGTGCCAGCAGTGCTCGGGGGAGTGGCTACACCTTC. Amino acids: CASSARGSGYTF.

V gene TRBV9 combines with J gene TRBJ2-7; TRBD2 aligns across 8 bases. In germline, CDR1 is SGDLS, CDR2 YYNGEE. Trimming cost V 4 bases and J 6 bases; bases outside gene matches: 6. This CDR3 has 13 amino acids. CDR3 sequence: CASSLGLEGEQYF. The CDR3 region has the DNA TGTGCCAGCAGCCTGGGACTAGAAGGCGAGCAGTACTTC.

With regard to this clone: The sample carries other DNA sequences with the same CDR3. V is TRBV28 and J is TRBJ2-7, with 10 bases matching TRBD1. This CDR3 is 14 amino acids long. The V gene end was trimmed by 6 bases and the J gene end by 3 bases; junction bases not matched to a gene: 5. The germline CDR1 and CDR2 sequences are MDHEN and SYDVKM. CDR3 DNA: TGTGCCAGCAGCTCGGGACAGGGGTTCTACGAGCAGTACTTC. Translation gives CASSSGQGFYEQYF. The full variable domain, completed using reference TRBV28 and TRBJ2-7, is DVKVTQSSRYLVKRTGEKVFLECVQDMDHENMFWYRQDPGLGLRLIYFSYDVKMKEKGDIPEGYSVSREKKERFSLILESASTNQTSMYLCASSSGQGFYEQYFGPGTRLTVT.

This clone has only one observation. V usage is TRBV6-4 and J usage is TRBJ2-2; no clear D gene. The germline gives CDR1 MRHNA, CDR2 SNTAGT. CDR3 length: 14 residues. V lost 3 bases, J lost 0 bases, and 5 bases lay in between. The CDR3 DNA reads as TGTGCCAGCAGTGATCCATCGAACACCGGGGAGCTGTTTTTT. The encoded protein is CASSDPSNTGELFF.

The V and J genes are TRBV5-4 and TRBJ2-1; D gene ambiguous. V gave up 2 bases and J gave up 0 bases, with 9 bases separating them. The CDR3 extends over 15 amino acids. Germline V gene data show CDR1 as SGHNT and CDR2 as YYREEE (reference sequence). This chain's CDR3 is CASSLRSSSYNEQFF. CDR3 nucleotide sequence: TGTGCCAGCAGCTTACGCTCTAGCTCCTACAATGAGCAGTTCTTC.

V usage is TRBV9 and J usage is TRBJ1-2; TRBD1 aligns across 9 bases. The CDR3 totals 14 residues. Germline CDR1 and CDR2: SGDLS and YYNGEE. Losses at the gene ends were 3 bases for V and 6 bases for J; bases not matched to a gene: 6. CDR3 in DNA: TGTGCCAGCAGCGCCACAACAGGGGGCGATGGCTACACCTTC. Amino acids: CASSATTGGDGYTF.

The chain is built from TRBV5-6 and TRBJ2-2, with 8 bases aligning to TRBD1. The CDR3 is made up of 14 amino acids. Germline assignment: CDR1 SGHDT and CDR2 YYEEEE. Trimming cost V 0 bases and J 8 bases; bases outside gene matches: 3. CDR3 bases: TGTGCCAGCAGCTTGGGCAGGGGGCCTGGGGAGCTGTTTTTT. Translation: CASSLGRGPGELFF.

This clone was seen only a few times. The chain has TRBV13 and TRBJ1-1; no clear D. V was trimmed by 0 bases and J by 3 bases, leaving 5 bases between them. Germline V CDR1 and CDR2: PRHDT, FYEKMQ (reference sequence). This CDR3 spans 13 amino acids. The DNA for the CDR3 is TGTGCCAGCAGCTTAGGACGGTACACTGAAGCTTTCTTT. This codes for CASSLGRYTEAFF.

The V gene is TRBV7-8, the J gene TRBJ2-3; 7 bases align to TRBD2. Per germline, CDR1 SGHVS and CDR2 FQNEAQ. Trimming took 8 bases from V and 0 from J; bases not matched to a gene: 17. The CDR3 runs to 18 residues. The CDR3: CASLLAASGQASTDTQYF. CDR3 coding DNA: TGTGCCAGCCTCTTAGCGGCTAGCGGCCAGGCTAGCACAGATACGCAGTATTTT.

CDR3 DNA: TGTGCCAGCAGCTTAGGGAATGTAGAAGACTCTACACAGTTCTTC. As protein: CASSLGNVEDSTQFF. The chain has TRBV11-2 and TRBJ2-1; D uncertain. Trimming cost V 1 base and J 13 bases, with 20 bases left between them. The CDR3 is 15 amino acids. The germline CDR1 and CDR2 sequences are SGHAT and FQNNGV.

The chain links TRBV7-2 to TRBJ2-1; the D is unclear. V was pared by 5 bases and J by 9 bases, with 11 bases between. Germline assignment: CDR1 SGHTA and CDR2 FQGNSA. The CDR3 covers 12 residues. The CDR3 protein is CASSPSEAEQFF. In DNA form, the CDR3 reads TGTGCCAGCAGCCCTAGTGAGGCTGAGCAGTTCTTC.

CDR3 loop: CASSLGGTDLNIQYF. CDR3 sequence (DNA): TGTGCCAGCAGTTTGGGAGGGACCGATTTAAACATTCAGTACTTC. The chain links TRBV27 to TRBJ2-4; 7 bases fit TRBD2. The CDR3 contains 15 residues. Per germline, CDR1 MNHEY and CDR2 SMNVEV (reference sequence). With 3 bases clipped from V and 6 bases from J, the junction kept 8 bases outside the gene matches.

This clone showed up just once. CDR3 DNA: TGTGCCAGCAGTGAAAGCTTTCTAGCGGGGGGGCAGGGAGATACGCAGTATTTT. It specifies CASSESFLAGGQGDTQYF. The V call is TRBV2, the J call TRBJ2-3; 12 nucleotides match TRBD2. Germline V lookup: CDR1 SNHLY, CDR2 FYNNEI. This CDR3 is 18 amino acids long. V gave up 2 bases and J gave up 5 bases; unmatched junction bases: 11. The whole variable domain, remainder taken from reference TRBV2 and TRBJ2-3, is EPEVTQTPSHQVTQMGQEVILRCVPISNHLYFYWYRQILGQKVEFLVSFYNNEISEKSEIFDDQFSVERPDGSNFTLKIRSTKLEDSAMYFCASSESFLAGGQGDTQYFGPGTRLTVL.

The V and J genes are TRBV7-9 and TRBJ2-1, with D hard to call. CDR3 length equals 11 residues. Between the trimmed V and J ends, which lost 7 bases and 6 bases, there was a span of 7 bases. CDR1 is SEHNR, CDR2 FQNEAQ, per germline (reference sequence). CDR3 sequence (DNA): TGTGCCAGCACCCTCTCCAATGAGCAGTTCTTC. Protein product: CASTLSNEQFF.

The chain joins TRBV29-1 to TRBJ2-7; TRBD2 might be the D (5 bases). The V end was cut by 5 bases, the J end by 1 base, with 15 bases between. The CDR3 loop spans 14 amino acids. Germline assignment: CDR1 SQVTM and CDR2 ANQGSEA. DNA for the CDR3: TGCAGCGTTTTACAGACTACCCTTTCCTACGAGCAGTACTTC. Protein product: CSVLQTTLSYEQYF.

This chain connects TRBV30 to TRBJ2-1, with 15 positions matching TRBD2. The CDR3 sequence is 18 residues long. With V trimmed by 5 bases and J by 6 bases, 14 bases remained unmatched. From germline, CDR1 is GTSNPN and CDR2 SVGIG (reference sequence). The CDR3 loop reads CAWVDPGLAGGVANEQFF. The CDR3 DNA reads TGTGCCTGGGTTGATCCCGGACTAGCGGGAGGGGTGGCCAATGAGCAGTTCTTC.

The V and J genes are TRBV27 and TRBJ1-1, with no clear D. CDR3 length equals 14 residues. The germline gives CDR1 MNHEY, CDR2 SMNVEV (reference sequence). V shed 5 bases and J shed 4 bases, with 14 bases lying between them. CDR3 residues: CASSTGTRGTEAFF. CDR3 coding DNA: TGTGCCAGCAGTACGGGAACTCGGGGCACTGAAGCTTTCTTT.

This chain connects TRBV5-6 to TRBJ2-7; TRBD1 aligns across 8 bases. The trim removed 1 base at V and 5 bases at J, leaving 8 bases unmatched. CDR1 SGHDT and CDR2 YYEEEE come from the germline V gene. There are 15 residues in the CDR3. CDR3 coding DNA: TGTGCCAGCAGCTTGTGGACAGGGATGGTCCACGAGCAGTACTTC. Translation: CASSLWTGMVHEQYF.

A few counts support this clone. The DNA of the CDR3 is TGTGCCAGCAGCTCCAGCGGGGGGGGCTATGAGCAGTTCTTC. It is translated as CASSSSGGGYEQFF. The rearrangement links TRBV7-6 to TRBJ2-1, with 10 bases aligning to TRBD2. Looked up from germline, CDR1 is SGHVS and CDR2 is FNYEAQ. The CDR3 sequence is 14 residues long. J lost 8 bases, V lost 4 bases, and 5 bases had no gene match. Full variable domain (outside the CDR3, taken from reference TRBV7-6 and TRBJ2-1): GAGVSQSPRYKVTKRGQDVALRCDPISGHVSLYWYRQALGQGPEFLTYFNYEAQQDKSGLPNDRFSAERPEGSISTLTIQRTEQRDSAMYRCASSSSGGGYEQFFGPGTRLTVL.